These 9 T cell receptor beta chains originate from one sample sequenced in a study of blood T cell repertoires in COVID-19. Assay used: immunoSEQ multiplex PCR; TCRdb lists only in-frame clones, some missing. This table has a few hundred thousand clones, around four fifths appearing once. Specimen: peripheral blood. The origin of the receptors is a woman in her fifties or sixties with acute or convalescent COVID-19.

This clone was counted only a few times. The V call is TRBV14, the J call TRBJ1-4; 8 bases are shared with TRBD1. This CDR3 spans 16 amino acids. Germline V gives CDR1 SGHDN, CDR2 FVKESK. Trimming removed 5 bases from V and 4 bases from J; junction bases left unmatched: 9. The CDR3 here is CASSTLGQGGNEKLFF. The CDR3 DNA reads TGTGCCAGCAGCACACTAGGACAGGGCGGTAATGAAAAACTGTTTTTT.

The chain combines TRBV10-3 with TRBJ1-1; the D is unclear. With 1 base removed from V and 6 bases from J, the gap between germline ends came to 9 bases. CDR1 is ENHRY, CDR2 SYGVKD, per germline. The CDR3 has 13 amino acids. The CDR3 region is CAISEWQESEAFF. Here the CDR3 DNA reads TGTGCCATCAGTGAGTGGCAGGAATCTGAAGCTTTCTTT.

The chain employs TRBV3-1 (or the pseudogene TRBV3-2) and TRBJ1-4, with 9 nucleotides matching TRBD1. The trim removed 5 bases at V and 8 bases at J, leaving 9 bases unmatched. Germline V gene lookup returns CDR1 LGHDT and CDR2 YNNKEL (reference sequence). The CDR3 runs 15 residues. The CDR3 loop reads CASSSWTGVGEKLFF. The CDR3 nucleotides read TGTGCCAGCAGCTCGTGGACAGGGGTGGGAGAAAAACTGTTTTTT.

This chain connects TRBV30 to TRBJ1-2; perhaps TRBD1 as D (6 bases). Trimming removed 0 bases from V and 4 bases from J, with 12 bases in between. The V gene's germline CDR1 is GTSNPN and CDR2 SVGIG (reference sequence). CDR3 size: 14 residues. DNA of the CDR3: TGTGCCTGGAGTGTTTGGGGGCTTCTCTATGGCTACACCTTC. Protein: CAWSVWGLLYGYTF.

V and J are TRBV7-9 and TRBJ2-1, with TRBD1 matching 8 bases. J was trimmed by 0 bases and V by 5 bases; bases with no gene match: 9. The V gene's germline CDR1 is SEHNR and CDR2 FQNEAQ (reference sequence). CDR3 length equals 17 residues. CDR3 region: CASSPRGQGFSYNEQFF. CDR3 DNA: TGTGCCAGCAGCCCGCGAGGACAGGGTTTCTCCTACAATGAGCAGTTCTTC. Supplemented by reference TRBV7-9 and TRBJ2-1, the full variable domain reads DTGVSQNPRHKITKRGQNVTFRCDPISEHNRLYWYRQTLGQGPEFLTYFQNEAQLEKSRLLSDRFSAERPKGSFSTLEIQRTEQGDSAMYLCASSPRGQGFSYNEQFFGPGTRLTVL.

A note on this clone: Other nucleotide sequences in the sample specify the same CDR3. The rearrangement uses TRBV19 and TRBJ1-1; D not certain. Trimming removed 3 bases from V and 7 bases from J, with 6 bases in between. The CDR3 has 11 residues. Germline assignment: CDR1 LNHDA and CDR2 SQIVND (reference sequence). For the CDR3, the DNA is TGTGCCAGTAGTATTGGAGGTGAAGCTTTCTTT. The encoded protein is CASSIGGEAFF.

V is TRBV27 and J is TRBJ1-1; tentative D call: TRBD1 (6 bases). The CDR3 has 15 amino acids. The germline CDR1 and CDR2 sequences are MNHEY and SMNVEV (reference sequence). Trimming took 5 bases from V and 3 from J, leaving 16 bases between them. The CDR3 nucleotides are TGTGCCAGCAGTCGGGCGGGGGGCGGCTACACTGAAGCTTTCTTT. Protein: CASSRAGGGYTEAFF.

This chain uses TRBV5-1 with TRBJ1-1; D not resolved. This CDR3 region has 15 residues. Germline V gene lookup returns CDR1 SGHRS and CDR2 YFSETQ. V lost 0 bases, J lost 0 bases, and 9 bases lay in between. The CDR3 spells CASSLGRTLNTEAFF. CDR3 sequence (DNA): TGCGCCAGCAGCTTGGGCCGGACTTTGAACACTGAAGCTTTCTTT.

This clone was seen a single time. The rearrangement uses TRBV19 and TRBJ2-7, with 7 bases matching TRBD1. From germline, CDR1 is LNHDA and CDR2 SQIVND (reference sequence). This CDR3 spans 15 amino acids. With 3 bases clipped from V and 0 bases from J, the junction kept 5 bases outside the gene matches. CDR3: CASSIGTAFSYEQYV. The CDR3 DNA is TGTGCCAGTAGTATCGGGACAGCGTTCTCCTACGAGCAGTACGTC.